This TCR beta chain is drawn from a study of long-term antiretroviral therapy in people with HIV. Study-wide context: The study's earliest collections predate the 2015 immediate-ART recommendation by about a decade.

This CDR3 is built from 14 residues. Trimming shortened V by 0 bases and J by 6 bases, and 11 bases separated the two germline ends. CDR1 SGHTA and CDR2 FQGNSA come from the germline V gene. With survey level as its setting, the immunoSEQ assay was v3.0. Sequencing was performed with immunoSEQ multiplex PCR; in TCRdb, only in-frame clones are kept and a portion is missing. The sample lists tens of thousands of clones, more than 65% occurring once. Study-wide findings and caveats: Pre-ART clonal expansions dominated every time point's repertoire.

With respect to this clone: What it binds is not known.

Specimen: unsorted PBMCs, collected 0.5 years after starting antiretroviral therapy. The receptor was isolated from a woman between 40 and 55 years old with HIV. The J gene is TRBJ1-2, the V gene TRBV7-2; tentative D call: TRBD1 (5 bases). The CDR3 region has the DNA TGTGCCAGCAGCTTAGCAGAGGGGATGGATGGCTACACCTTC. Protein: CASSLAEGMDGYTF.